The 30 T cell receptor beta chains reported below all come from one sample, sequenced in a study of blood T cell repertoires in COVID-19 (dated by TCRdb to the early 2020s). The library was prepared using the immunoSEQ multiplex PCR assay. This is the immuneACCESS table as TCRdb keeps it, with only in-frame sequences that have V and J called. A part of the clones is gone; compared with another copy, unresolved V genes explain less than half, and the rest is unexplained. The table for this sample lists over 250,000 clones; 88% of them were counted only once. The top ten constitute around 2% of the sample. Sequenced input: PBMCs or T cells enriched from blood (not recorded which). Receptors were obtained from a woman in her sixties or seventies in a cohort exposed to, infected with or recovered from COVID-19 (not recorded which).

The gene calls are TRBV4-1 and TRBJ1-6, with TRBD1 identical over 8 bases. V was pared by 6 bases and J by 7 bases, with 11 bases of the junction left unmatched. This CDR3 comprises 16 residues. Germline V gene sequence: CDR1 MGHRA, CDR2 YSYEKL. The CDR3 nucleotides read TGCGCCAGCAGGGCGACGACAGGGGCCCTCAATTCACCCCTCCACTTT. It translates to CASRATTGALNSPLHF.

The genes are TRBV28 and TRBJ1-2, with 8 nucleotides matching TRBD1. The CDR3 contains 17 residues. In germline, CDR1 is MDHEN, CDR2 SYDVKM. With V trimmed by 4 bases and J by 1 base, 11 bases remained unmatched. This CDR3 reads CASSSPRTGLINYGYTF. CDR3 in DNA: TGTGCCAGCAGTTCACCCCGGACAGGGCTAATTAACTATGGCTACACCTTC.

The chain has TRBV9 and TRBJ2-3; D unclear. Trimming stripped 0 bases from V and 0 bases from J, with 5 bases between. The CDR3 totals 14 residues. The V gene's germline CDR1 is SGDLS and CDR2 YYNGEE. The CDR3 reads CASSVALSTDTQYF. CDR3 coding DNA: TGTGCCAGCAGCGTAGCTCTCAGCACAGATACGCAGTATTTT.

The chain has TRBV19 and TRBJ1-2, with a possible D match to TRBD1 (6 bases). The germline V gene encodes CDR1 LNHDA and CDR2 SQIVND (reference sequence). The ends were cut back, 4 bases at V and 4 bases at J, with 13 bases in the middle. The CDR3 covers 14 residues. CDR3 sequence: CASSNGGSGYGYTF. The CDR3 nucleotides read TGTGCCAGTAGTAATGGGGGCAGTGGCTATGGCTACACCTTC.

This chain links TRBV6-5 with TRBJ1-1; no firm D call. V lost 8 bases, J lost 0 bases, and 16 bases lay in between. The CDR3 runs 15 residues. CDR1 MNHEY and CDR2 SVGAGI come from the germline V gene. Here the CDR3 reads CASGGGRLMNTEAFF. The CDR3 coding sequence is TGTGCCAGCGGAGGTGGGAGATTAATGAACACTGAAGCTTTCTTT.

The sample holds many counts of this clone. The chain joins TRBV27 to TRBJ1-2; 7 bases line up with TRBD1. The CDR3 contains 14 residues. The V segment lost 5 bases and the J segment 3 bases; nucleotides outside the gene matches: 6. Germline V gene sequence: CDR1 MNHEY, CDR2 SMNVEV (reference sequence). The CDR3 nucleotides are TGTGCCAGCAGTCCCCTCGACAGGGACTATGGCTACACCTTC. Its protein is CASSPLDRDYGYTF.

CDR3 residues: CASERGQGLSHEQYF. In DNA, the CDR3 is TGTGCCAGCGAGAGAGGACAGGGTCTTTCCCACGAGCAGTACTTC. The V gene is TRBV7-2, the J gene TRBJ2-7; 8 positions match TRBD1. Losses at the gene ends were 8 bases for V and 5 bases for J; bases not matched to a gene: 14. Germline CDR1 reads SGHTA; CDR2 reads FQGNSA. This CDR3 has 15 residues.

This chain links TRBV2 with TRBJ1-6, with a weak D call TRBD1 (5 bases). The germline CDR1 and CDR2 sequences are SNHLY and FYNNEI. The CDR3 sequence is 13 residues long. The V and J ends lost 1 base and 8 bases respectively, with 6 bases between them. The CDR3 loop reads CASSEGGDSPLHF. The CDR3 bases are TGTGCCAGCAGTGAAGGGGGGGATTCACCCCTCCACTTT.

This clone showed up just once. The chain recombines TRBV2 with TRBJ1-3; 8 positions agree with TRBD1. Germline lookup yields CDR1 SNHLY and CDR2 FYNNEI. The CDR3 is 15 residues long. Trimming took 2 bases from V and 3 from J; bases not matched to a gene: 3. CDR3 amino acids: CASSEIQGGGNTIYF. The CDR3 DNA sequence: TGTGCCAGCAGTGAAATACAGGGGGGTGGAAACACCATATATTTT. The entire variable domain, with the rest obtained from reference TRBV2 and TRBJ1-3, is as follows: EPEVTQTPSHQVTQMGQEVILRCVPISNHLYFYWYRQILGQKVEFLVSFYNNEISEKSEIFDDQFSVERPDGSNFTLKIRSTKLEDSAMYFCASSEIQGGGNTIYFGEGSWLTVV.

The chain joins TRBV7-2 to TRBJ1-2; D is unresolved. V lost 5 bases to trimming and J lost 1 base, with 5 bases between them. CDR3 length: 12 residues. Germline values: CDR1 SGHTA, CDR2 FQGNSA. In nucleotides, the CDR3 is TGTGCCAGCAGCCCATTTAACTATGGCTACACCTTC. Translating it yields CASSPFNYGYTF.

J is TRBJ1-5 and V is TRBV29-1; weak D call: TRBD1 (6 bases). The CDR3 consists of 12 residues. V was pared by 5 bases and J by 9 bases, with 14 bases between. Germline V gene lookup returns CDR1 SQVTM and CDR2 ANQGSEA. The DNA for the CDR3 is TGCAGCGTTTCCCGGGACAATGGGCCCCAGCATTTT. Its protein product is CSVSRDNGPQHF.

This chain connects TRBV28 to TRBJ1-5; no definite D call. Germline CDR1 MDHEN, CDR2 SYDVKM. The CDR3 consists of 14 residues. V shed 0 bases and J shed 3 bases, with 6 bases lying between them. CDR3 region: CASSLWRNNQPQHF. CDR3 coding DNA: TGTGCCAGCAGTTTATGGCGGAACAATCAGCCCCAGCATTTT.

The V and J genes are TRBV5-1 and TRBJ2-1, with D maybe TRBD2 (5 bases). Germline V lookup: CDR1 SGHRS, CDR2 YFSETQ. Trimming shortened V by 3 bases and J by 8 bases, and 12 bases separated the two germline ends. CDR3 length: 13 residues. The CDR3 region is CASSWGDRDEQFF. In nucleotides, the CDR3 is TGCGCCAGCAGCTGGGGAGATCGGGATGAGCAGTTCTTC.

This clone has just one count. This sequence joins TRBV19 and TRBJ2-2, with 8 bases aligning to TRBD1. CDR3 size: 17 residues. Trimming took 7 bases from V and 4 from J; bases not matched to a gene: 14. Per germline, CDR1 LNHDA and CDR2 SQIVND (reference sequence). CDR3 amino acids: CASTDPRTGRGTGELFF. In nucleotides, the CDR3 is TGTGCCAGTACAGACCCTCGGACAGGGAGAGGCACCGGGGAGCTGTTTTTT.

This sequence joins TRBV7-3 and TRBJ2-6, with D tentatively TRBD1 (6 bases). Germline CDR1 is SGHTA and CDR2 is FQGTGA. Between the trimmed V and J ends, which lost 5 bases and 1 base, there was a span of 12 bases. The CDR3 spans 16 residues. CDR3 protein: CASSRQVSSGANVLTF. The CDR3, as DNA: TGTGCCAGCAGCAGACAGGTATCTTCTGGGGCCAACGTCCTGACTTTC.

J is TRBJ1-4 and V is TRBV5-1; D ambiguous. The V and J ends lost 5 bases and 8 bases respectively, with 10 bases between them. CDR1 and CDR2 from the germline V gene are SGHRS and YFSETQ. The CDR3 has 12 amino acids. The CDR3 bases are TGCGCCAGCAGGATAAGAGGGGAAAAACTGTTTTTT. It specifies CASRIRGEKLFF.

The chain uses TRBV4-1 and TRBJ2-7; tentative D call: TRBD2 (5 bases). The CDR3 loop spans 13 amino acids. Trimming took off 4 bases at V and 3 bases at J, with 10 bases between the two ends. CDR1 and CDR2 (germline): MGHRA, YSYEKL. CDR3 sequence reads: CASSLQDYYEQYF. In DNA, the CDR3 is TGCGCCAGCAGCCTTCAAGACTACTACGAGCAGTACTTC.

The chain joins TRBV5-4 to TRBJ2-3; 12 bases are shared with TRBD1. Germline values: CDR1 SGHNT, CDR2 YYREEE (reference sequence). With 7 bases clipped from V and 4 bases from J, the junction kept 10 bases outside the gene matches. The CDR3 consists of 16 residues. Here the CDR3 DNA reads TGTGCCAGCTTCCGGTTTGGGACAGGGGGCCCAGATACGCAGTATTTT. It codes for CASFRFGTGGPDTQYF.

This sequence joins TRBV30 and TRBJ2-5; 8 positions match TRBD2. CDR1 and CDR2 (germline): GTSNPN, SVGIG (reference sequence). Trimming removed 1 base from V and 3 bases from J; junction bases left unmatched: 10. CDR3 size: 16 residues. CDR3 protein: CAWSGKASGLKETQYF. The CDR3 nucleotides read TGTGCCTGGAGTGGTAAGGCTAGCGGGCTGAAAGAGACCCAGTACTTC.

The gene calls are TRBV6-2 or TRBV6-3 and TRBJ2-5; 11 bases are a match to TRBD2. The germline V gene encodes CDR1 MNHEY and CDR2 SVGEGT. The CDR3 is 15 residues long. V shed 5 bases, J shed 5 bases, and the junction held 7 bases outside the gene matches. The chain's CDR3 is CASSLSGRAGETQYF. For the CDR3, the DNA is TGTGCCAGCAGTCTTAGCGGGAGGGCCGGGGAGACCCAGTACTTC.

This chain uses TRBV2 with TRBJ2-1; 11 positions match TRBD2. V shed 5 bases, J shed 4 bases, and the junction held 7 bases outside the gene matches. The CDR3 extends over 16 amino acids. Looked up from germline, CDR1 is SNHLY and CDR2 is FYNNEI. As DNA, the CDR3 is TGTGCCAGCAGTCCCAGACTAGCGGGAAGTTACAATGAGCAGTTCTTC. As protein: CASSPRLAGSYNEQFF.

This chain links TRBV7-2 with TRBJ1-2, with 7 positions matching TRBD1. With V trimmed by 7 bases and J by 2 bases, 13 bases remained unmatched. Germline V gene data show CDR1 as SGHTA and CDR2 as FQGNSA. CDR3 length equals 16 residues. The CDR3 here is CASTPPRQGTNYGYTF. The CDR3 DNA is TGTGCCAGCACCCCCCCCAGACAGGGTACCAACTATGGCTACACCTTC.

The rearrangement links TRBV30 to TRBJ1-6; D perhaps matches TRBD1 (5 bases). The CDR3 contains 15 residues. Per the germline V gene, CDR1 is GTSNPN and CDR2 is SVGIG (reference sequence). The V and J ends lost 2 bases and 9 bases respectively, with 17 bases between them. This CDR3 is CAWSNGAPGGSPLHF. CDR3 in DNA: TGTGCCTGGAGTAATGGGGCGCCGGGGGGTTCACCCCTCCACTTT.

The genes are TRBV6-5 and TRBJ1-6; D remains unclear. There are 15 residues in the CDR3. The V end lost 4 bases, the J end lost 6 bases, and 13 bases lay between the germline ends. The germline gives CDR1 MNHEY, CDR2 SVGAGI. The CDR3 loop is CASSLEGGPNSPLHF. CDR3 nucleotides: TGTGCCAGCAGTTTGGAGGGAGGACCTAATTCACCCCTCCACTTT.

The chain links TRBV6-5 to TRBJ2-3, with D unresolved. V lost 6 bases and J lost 4, with 8 bases in between. This CDR3 is 12 amino acids long. CDR1 MNHEY and CDR2 SVGAGI come from the germline V gene. CDR3 DNA sequence: TGTGCCAGCAGCCCCTTTTCAGATACGCAGTATTTT. Encoded protein: CASSPFSDTQYF.

This clone was observed a single time. This rearrangement joins TRBV28 to TRBJ2-3; 9 bases fit TRBD1. The junction had 16 bases not matched to a gene; V was cut back by 8 bases and J by 7 bases. The CDR3 spans 16 residues. CDR1 and CDR2 from the germline V gene are MDHEN and SYDVKM. The CDR3 nucleotides are TGTGCCAGCCGCCTTCTCATAGGACAGGGGAGGAATACGCAGTATTTT. Protein product: CASRLLIGQGRNTQYF.

The chain joins TRBV19 to TRBJ2-1, with a weak D call TRBD1 (6 bases). With 2 bases removed from V and 5 bases from J, the gap between germline ends came to 13 bases. CDR1 is LNHDA and CDR2 is SQIVND in the germline V gene (reference sequence). The CDR3 consists of 15 residues. The CDR3 DNA follows: TGTGCCAGTAGTATAACAGGGCCGATCGACAATGAGCAGTTCTTC. It specifies CASSITGPIDNEQFF.

This rearrangement joins TRBV12-2 to TRBJ2-1; TRBD2, as called in the table, went unchecked against the DNA. TRBV12-2 is recorded as a pseudogene. The CDR3 runs to 15 residues. The chain's CDR3 is CASRPTSGSYNEQFF. The DNA for the CDR3 is TGTGCAAGTCGTCCCACTAGCGGCTCCTACAATGAGCAGTTCTTC.

The CDR3 sequence: CASSLWGAGANVLTF. CDR3 DNA: TGTGCCAGCAGTTTATGGGGCGCTGGGGCCAACGTCCTGACTTTC. The rearrangement links TRBV28 to TRBJ2-6; no clear D gene. Germline CDR1 is MDHEN and CDR2 is SYDVKM. V was cut by 0 bases and J by 2 bases, with 5 bases left in between. The CDR3 has 15 residues.

The chain uses TRBV7-9 and TRBJ1-2; 9 bases match TRBD1. The CDR3 contains 18 residues. J gave up 3 bases and V 0 bases, and 11 bases lay outside the gene matches. In germline, CDR1 is SEHNR, CDR2 FQNEAQ (reference sequence). CDR3 sequence: CASSLASGTGWLDYGYTF. CDR3 DNA sequence: TGTGCCAGCAGCTTAGCATCCGGGACAGGGTGGCTGGACTATGGCTACACCTTC.